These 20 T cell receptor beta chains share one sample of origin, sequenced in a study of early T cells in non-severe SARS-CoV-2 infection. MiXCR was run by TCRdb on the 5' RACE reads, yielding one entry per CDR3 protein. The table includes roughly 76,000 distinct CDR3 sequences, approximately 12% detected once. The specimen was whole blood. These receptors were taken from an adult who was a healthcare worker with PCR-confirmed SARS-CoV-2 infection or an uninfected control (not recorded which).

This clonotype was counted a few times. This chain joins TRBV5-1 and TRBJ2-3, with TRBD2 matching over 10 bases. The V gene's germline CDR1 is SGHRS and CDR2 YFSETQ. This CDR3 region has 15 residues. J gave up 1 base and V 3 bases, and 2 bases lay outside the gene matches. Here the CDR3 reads CASSSSGRGTDTQYF. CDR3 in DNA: TGCGCCAGCAGCTCTAGCGGGAGAGGCACAGATACGCAGTATTTT.

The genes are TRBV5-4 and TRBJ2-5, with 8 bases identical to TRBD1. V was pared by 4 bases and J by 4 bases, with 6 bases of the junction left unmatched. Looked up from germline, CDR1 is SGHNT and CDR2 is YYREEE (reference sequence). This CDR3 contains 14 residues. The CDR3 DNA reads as TGTGCCAGCAGCGGGAGGACAGGGCGAGAGACCCAGTACTTC. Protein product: CASSGRTGRETQYF.

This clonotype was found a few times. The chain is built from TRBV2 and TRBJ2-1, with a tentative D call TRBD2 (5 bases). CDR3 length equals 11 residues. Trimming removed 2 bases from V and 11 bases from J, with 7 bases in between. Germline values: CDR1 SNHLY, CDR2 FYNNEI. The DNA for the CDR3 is TGTGCCAGCAGTGAAACCGGGAAGCAGTTCTTC. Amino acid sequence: CASSETGKQFF.

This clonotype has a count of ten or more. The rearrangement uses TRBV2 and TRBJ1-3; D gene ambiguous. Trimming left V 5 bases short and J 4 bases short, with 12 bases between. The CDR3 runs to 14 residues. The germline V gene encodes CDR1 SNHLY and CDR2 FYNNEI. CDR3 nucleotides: TGTGCCAGCAGTTGGACGGAGGAGGGAAACACCATATATTTT. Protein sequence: CASSWTEEGNTIYF. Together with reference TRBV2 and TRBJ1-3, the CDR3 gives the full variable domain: EPEVTQTPSHQVTQMGQEVILRCVPISNHLYFYWYRQILGQKVEFLVSFYNNEISEKSEIFDDQFSVERPDGSNFTLKIRSTKLEDSAMYFCASSWTEEGNTIYFGEGSWLTVV.

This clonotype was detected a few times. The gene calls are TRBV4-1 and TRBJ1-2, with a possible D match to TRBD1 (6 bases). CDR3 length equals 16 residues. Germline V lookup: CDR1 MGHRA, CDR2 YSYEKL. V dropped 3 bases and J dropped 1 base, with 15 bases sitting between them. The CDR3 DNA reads TGCGCCAGCAGCCAGAGAACAGGGTGGGATAACTATGGCTACACCTTC. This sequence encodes CASSQRTGWDNYGYTF.

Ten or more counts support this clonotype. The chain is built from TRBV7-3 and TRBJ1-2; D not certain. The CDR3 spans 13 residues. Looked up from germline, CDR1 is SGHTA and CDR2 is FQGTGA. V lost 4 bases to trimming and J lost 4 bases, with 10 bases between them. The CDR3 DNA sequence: TGTGCCAGCAGCTCCCAAGGATCCTATGGCTACACCTTC. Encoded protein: CASSSQGSYGYTF.

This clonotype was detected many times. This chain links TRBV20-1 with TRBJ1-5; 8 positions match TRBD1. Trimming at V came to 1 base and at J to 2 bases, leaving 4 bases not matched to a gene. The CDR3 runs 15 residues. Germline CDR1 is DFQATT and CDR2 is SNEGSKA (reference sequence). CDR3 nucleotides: TGCAGTGCTAGAGCCGACAGGGGAGGCAATCAGCCCCAGCATTTT. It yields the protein CSARADRGGNQPQHF.

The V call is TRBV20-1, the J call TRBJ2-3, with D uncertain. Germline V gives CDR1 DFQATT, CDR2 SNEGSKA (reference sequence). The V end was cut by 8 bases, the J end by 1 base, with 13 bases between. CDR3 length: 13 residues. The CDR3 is CSYLSSGTDTQYF. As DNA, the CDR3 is TGCAGTTACCTTAGTTCTGGCACAGATACGCAGTATTTT.

The CDR3 sequence: CASSPTGLERETQYF. CDR3 DNA: TGCGCCAGCAGCCCTACCGGGCTGGAAAGAGAGACCCAGTACTTC. The chain recombines TRBV5-1 with TRBJ2-5; the D is unclear. There are 15 residues in the CDR3. Per germline, CDR1 SGHRS and CDR2 YFSETQ. V lost 4 bases to trimming and J lost 4 bases, with 17 bases between them.

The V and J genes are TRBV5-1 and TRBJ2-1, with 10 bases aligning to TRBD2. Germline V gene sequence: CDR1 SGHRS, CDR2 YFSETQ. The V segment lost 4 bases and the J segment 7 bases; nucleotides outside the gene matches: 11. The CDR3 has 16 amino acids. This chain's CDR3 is CASSLVLAGVKNEQFF. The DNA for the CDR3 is TGCGCCAGCAGCCTTGTCCTAGCGGGAGTGAAAAATGAGCAGTTCTTC.

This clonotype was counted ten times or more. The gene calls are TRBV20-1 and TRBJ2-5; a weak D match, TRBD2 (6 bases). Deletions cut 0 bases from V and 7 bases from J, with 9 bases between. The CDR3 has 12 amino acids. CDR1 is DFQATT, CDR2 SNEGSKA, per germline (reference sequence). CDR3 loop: CSARDEGGTQYF. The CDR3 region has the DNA TGCAGTGCTAGAGATGAGGGAGGGACCCAGTACTTC.

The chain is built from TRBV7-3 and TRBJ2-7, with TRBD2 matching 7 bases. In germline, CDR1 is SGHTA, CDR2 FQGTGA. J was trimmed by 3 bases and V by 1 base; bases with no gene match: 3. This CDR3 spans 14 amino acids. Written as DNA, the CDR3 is TGTGCCAGCAGCTTAAACGGGGGGAACTACGAGCAGTACTTC. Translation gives CASSLNGGNYEQYF.

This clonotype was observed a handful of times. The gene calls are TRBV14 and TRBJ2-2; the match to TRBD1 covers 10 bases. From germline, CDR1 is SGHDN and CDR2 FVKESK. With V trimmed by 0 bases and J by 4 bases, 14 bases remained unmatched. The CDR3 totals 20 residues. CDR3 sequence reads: CASSQEGAGQGRRGTGELFF. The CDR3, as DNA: TGTGCCAGCAGCCAAGAGGGAGCGGGACAGGGGCGTAGAGGCACCGGGGAGCTGTTTTTT.

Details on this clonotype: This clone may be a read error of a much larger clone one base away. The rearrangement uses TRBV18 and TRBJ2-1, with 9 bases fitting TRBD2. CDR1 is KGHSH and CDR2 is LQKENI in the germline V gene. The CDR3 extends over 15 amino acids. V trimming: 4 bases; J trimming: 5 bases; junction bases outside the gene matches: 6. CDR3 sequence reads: CASSQGSSGNNEQFF. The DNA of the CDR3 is TGTGCCAGCTCACAGGGATCTAGCGGGAACAATGAGCAGTTCTTC.

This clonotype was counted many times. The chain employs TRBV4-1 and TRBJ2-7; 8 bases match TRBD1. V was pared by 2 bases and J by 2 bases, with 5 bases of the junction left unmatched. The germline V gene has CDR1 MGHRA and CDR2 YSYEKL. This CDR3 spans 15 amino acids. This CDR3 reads CASSQRQGRTYEQYF. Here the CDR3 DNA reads TGCGCCAGCAGCCAAAGACAGGGGAGAACCTACGAGCAGTACTTC.

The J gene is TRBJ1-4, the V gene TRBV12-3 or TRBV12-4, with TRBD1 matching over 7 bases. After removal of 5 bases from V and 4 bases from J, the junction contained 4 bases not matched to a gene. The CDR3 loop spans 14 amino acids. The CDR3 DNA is TGTGCCAGCAGTATCAGGGGGATTAATGAAAAACTGTTTTTT. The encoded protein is CASSIRGINEKLFF.

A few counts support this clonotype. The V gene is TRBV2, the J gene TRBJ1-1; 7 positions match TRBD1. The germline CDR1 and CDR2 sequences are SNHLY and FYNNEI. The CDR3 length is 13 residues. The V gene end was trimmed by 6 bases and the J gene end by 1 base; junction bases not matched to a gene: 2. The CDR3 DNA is TGTGCCAGCAGGGGACAGCGGAACACTGAAGCTTTCTTT. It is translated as CASRGQRNTEAFF.

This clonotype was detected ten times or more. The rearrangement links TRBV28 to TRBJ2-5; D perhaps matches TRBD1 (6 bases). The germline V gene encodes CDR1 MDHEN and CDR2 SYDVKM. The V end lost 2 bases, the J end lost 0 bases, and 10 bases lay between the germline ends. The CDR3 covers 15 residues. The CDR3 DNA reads TGTGCCAGCAGTTTAGGCAGGGGCCACCAAGAGACCCAGTACTTC. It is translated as CASSLGRGHQETQYF.

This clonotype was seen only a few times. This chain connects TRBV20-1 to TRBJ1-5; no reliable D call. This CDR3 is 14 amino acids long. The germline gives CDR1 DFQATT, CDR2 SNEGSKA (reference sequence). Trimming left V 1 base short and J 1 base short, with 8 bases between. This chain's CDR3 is CSARAGNSNQPQHF. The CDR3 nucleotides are TGCAGTGCTAGAGCCGGGAACAGCAATCAGCCCCAGCATTTT.

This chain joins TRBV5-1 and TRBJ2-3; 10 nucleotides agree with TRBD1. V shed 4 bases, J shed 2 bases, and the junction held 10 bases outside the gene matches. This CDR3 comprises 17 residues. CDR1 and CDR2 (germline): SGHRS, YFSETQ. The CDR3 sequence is CASSAARGTGATDTQYF. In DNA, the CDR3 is TGCGCCAGCAGCGCGGCCCGCGGGACAGGGGCCACAGATACGCAGTATTTT.